The rows below give T cell receptor beta chains drawn from one sample of a study of technical replicates of blood from a handful of donors. Clones were sequenced by immunoSEQ multiplex PCR, and TCRdb holds only the in-frame ones, with some missing. The sample lists under 80,000 clones; roughly 94% were seen once. Source material: T cells isolated from PBMCs. The source of these receptors is a human donor in good health. Each CDR3 is given with its conserved first and last residue. A D gene is named only where the DNA matches it firmly. The size of a clone is reported for some rows only, either as once, few or many, or as a class for expanded clones.

d_gene | abundance | j_gene | v_gene | CDR3nt | CDR3aa
- | once | TRBJ1-3 | TRBV19 | TGTGCCAGGGGTGGGGCAGGCCTACCATCTGGAAACACCATATATTTT | CARGGAGLPSGNTIYF
TRBD1 | - | TRBJ1-6 | TRBV7-6 | TGTGCCAGCAGCCAAACAGGGGGCACTTCACCCCTCCACTTT | CASSQTGGTSPLHF
- | - | TRBJ1-5 | TRBV7-9 | TGTGCCAGCAGTTTGGCGGGGAGCAATCAGCCCCAGCATTTT | CASSLAGSNQPQHF
TRBD2 | - | TRBJ2-1 | TRBV4-2 | TGTGCCAGCAGCCAAGATGGGTGGCTAGCGGGAGGGCCGTCCTACAATGAGCAGTTCTTC | CASSQDGWLAGGPSYNEQFF
TRBD1 | - | TRBJ2-1 | TRBV5-1 | TGCGCCAGCAGCTCCGGGACAGGGGGCGGCATTGAGCAGTTCTTC | CASSSGTGGGIEQFF
TRBD2 | - | TRBJ2-3 | TRBV29-1 | TGCAGCCTCCTGGGCGGGAGTCATGGAGATACGCAGTATTTT | CSLLGGSHGDTQYF
- | once | TRBJ2-7 | TRBV7-6 | TGTGCCAGCAGCTTTGCGGAAGACGAGCAGTACTTC | CASSFAEDEQYF
- | - | TRBJ2-5 | TRBV11-2 | TGTGCCAGCAGCTTAGAGACGGTCTCGGCTCGGGTCCCCCGCCGGACCCAGTACTTC | CASSLETVSARVPRRTQYF
- | - | TRBJ1-6 | TRBV10-1 | TGCGCCAGCAGTGACAGGGGTTCACCCCTCCACTTT | CASSDRGSPLHF
- | - | TRBJ1-5 | TRBV6-5 | TGTGCCAGCAGTTACTCAGGGGGGGGTCAGCCCCAGCATTTT | CASSYSGGGQPQHF
- | - | TRBJ2-5 | TRBV2 | TGTGCCAGCGCGCAGGGTGTCGAGACCCAGTACTTC | CASAQGVETQYF
- | - | TRBJ1-4 | TRBV7-9 | TGTGCCAGCACTATCACCCTTGAAAAACTGTTTTTT | CASTITLEKLFF
TRBD1 | - | TRBJ1-2 | TRBV5-6 | TGTGCCAGCAGCCGGGACAGGGGGGGCTACACCTTC | CASSRDRGGYTF
TRBD1 | - | TRBJ2-7 | TRBV27 | TGTGCCAGCAGACCCGGACAGGGGGATTTTTACGAGCAGTACTTC | CASRPGQGDFYEQYF
- | - | TRBJ2-1 | TRBV27 | TGTGCCAGCAGTTTAATGGGTGGGGGCACGCACAATGAGCAGTTCTTC | CASSLMGGGTHNEQFF
TRBD1 | once | TRBJ1-6 | TRBV10-3 | TGTGCCACCACCAGGGACAGGGATTCGTTGAATTCACCCCTCCACTTT | CATTRDRDSLNSPLHF
TRBD1 | - | TRBJ1-5 | TRBV7-9 | TGTGCCAGCAGCGGTGACAGGGGGGATCAGCCCCAGCATTTT | CASSGDRGDQPQHF
TRBD2 | - | TRBJ2-5 | TRBV5-1 | TGCGCCAGCAGCTTCGGTCCGGGACTAGCGGGGGGAGAGACCCAGTACTTC | CASSFGPGLAGGETQYF
TRBD2 | - | TRBJ2-3 | TRBV4-1 | TGCGCCAGCCAATTAGCGGGGGGGCCCACAGATACGCAGTATTTT | CASQLAGGPTDTQYF
- | - | TRBJ2-7 | TRBV28 | TGTGCCAGCAGTTTCTACCCCGGGCAGGGGAGGGACGAGCAGTACTTC | CASSFYPGQGRDEQYF
TRBD1 | - | TRBJ1-4 | TRBV19 | TGTGCCAGTAGTATCTCGAGGGACAGCCGGACTAATGAAAAACTGTTTTTT | CASSISRDSRTNEKLFF
- | - | TRBJ1-4 | TRBV7-9 | TGTGCCAGCAGCTTGGGACTACAAGGAACTAATGAAAAACTGTTTTTT | CASSLGLQGTNEKLFF
TRBD2 | - | TRBJ2-3 | TRBV7-2 | TGTGCCAGCAGCGCGCTAGCGGGAGGGCCGCAGTATTTT | CASSALAGGPQYF
- | - | TRBJ1-1 | TRBV30 | TGTGCCTGGAGTTTAGGAGGCGCGGAGACTGAAGCTTTCTTT | CAWSLGGAETEAFF
- | - | TRBJ2-7 | TRBV27 | TGTGCCAGCGGCCAAGCGGTTGTTACTTCGTCCGTCTACGAGCAGTACTTC | CASGQAVVTSSVYEQYF
TRBD1 | - | TRBJ1-5 | TRBV25-1 | TGTGCCAGCAGTGAACTGACAGGGGGCAATCAGCCCCAGCATTTT | CASSELTGGNQPQHF
- | - | TRBJ2-2 | TRBV28 | TGTGCCAGCAGCCCGAGCACCGGGGAGCTGTTTTTT | CASSPSTGELFF
TRBD1 | - | TRBJ1-2 | TRBV28 | TGTGCCAGCAGTCCTGGGACAGGCAACTATGGCTACACCTTC | CASSPGTGNYGYTF
- | - | TRBJ2-1 | TRBV5-1 | TGCGCCAGCAGCCCGGGACAATTCTCCTACAATGAGCAGTTCTTC | CASSPGQFSYNEQFF
TRBD2 | - | TRBJ2-5 | TRBV19 | TGTGCCAGTAGTAAGGGACTAGCGGGGGTGAAAGAGACCCAGTACTTC | CASSKGLAGVKETQYF
TRBD1 | - | TRBJ1-4 | TRBV6-1 | TGTGCCAGCAGTGAGGACAGGGGCAATGAAAAACTGTTTTTT | CASSEDRGNEKLFF
TRBD1 | - | TRBJ2-1 | TRBV11-2 | TGTGCCAGCGGGGACAGGGCCCCGAATGAGCAGTTCTTC | CASGDRAPNEQFF
TRBD1 | - | TRBJ2-7 | TRBV6-5 | TGTGCCAGCAGTTTCGTCACAGGGGGCGCTTGGGAGCAGTACTTC | CASSFVTGGAWEQYF
- | - | TRBJ1-5 | TRBV19 | TGTGCCAGTACCAAGGGGGATGTTCAGCCCCAGCATTTT | CASTKGDVQPQHF
TRBD1 | - | TRBJ1-2 | TRBV6-1 | TGTGCCAGCAGTATTAACAGGGGAGATGGCTACACCTTC | CASSINRGDGYTF
TRBD2 | - | TRBJ2-3 | TRBV5-1 | TGCGCCAGCAGGCCGACTAGCGGGGATACGCAGTATTTT | CASRPTSGDTQYF
- | - | TRBJ2-1 | TRBV11-2 | TGTGCCAGCAGAGACACTAGCAGGCAGTTCTTC | CASRDTSRQFF
- | - | TRBJ1-1 | TRBV7-6 | TGTGCCAGCAGTAGACTCGGGGGGGTGAACACTGAAGCTTTCTTT | CASSRLGGVNTEAFF
- | - | TRBJ1-3 | TRBV28 | TGTGCCAGCAGCTTCGACAGCTCTGGAAACACCATATATTTT | CASSFDSSGNTIYF
TRBD1 | - | TRBJ2-7 | TRBV5-1 | TGCGCCAGCAGCTTGATACCGGGACAGAACGAGCAGTACTTC | CASSLIPGQNEQYF
TRBD1 | - | TRBJ2-5 | TRBV7-6 | TGTGCCAGCAGCTCCCGCGAACAGGGGTCACAAGAGACCCAGTACTTC | CASSSREQGSQETQYF
- | - | TRBJ2-5 | TRBV21-1 | TGTGCCAGCAGCAAAGTACACATTACGGAGACCCAGTACTTC | CASSKVHITETQYF
- | - | TRBJ2-1 | TRBV18 | TGTGCCAGCTCGCTACAGGATTCCTACAATGAGCAGTTCTTC | CASSLQDSYNEQFF
- | once | TRBJ1-1 | TRBV7-8 | TGTGCCAGCAGCTTAGTTTCAGGGGCAACTGAAGCTTTCTTT | CASSLVSGATEAFF
TRBD1 | once | TRBJ1-4 | TRBV10-1 | TGCGCCAGCAGTGAGCCGCCTTTGTTGGAGGGGGCAGAGGAAAAACTGTTTTTT | CASSEPPLLEGAEEKLFF